The entry below gives a single T cell receptor beta chain sequence along with its context. It was autoimmune disease history or systemic immunosuppression that excluded patients. Data came from immunoSEQ multiplex PCR; TCRdb stores just in-frame clones and leaves some out. This repertoire shows some 37,000 clones, more than 70% found once; its top ten account for about 13%. The data derive from a study of OX40 agonist ivuxolimab in advanced cancers. The V and J ends lost 3 bases and 3 bases respectively, with 9 bases between them. There are 13 residues in the CDR3. Germline V gene lookup returns CDR1 KGHSH and CDR2 LQKENI.

The sample in question was CD4+ or CD8+ T cells sorted from blood, obtained in a trial of the OX40 agonist ivuxolimab. The chain joins TRBV18 to TRBJ2-7, with D uncertain. The TCR originated in an adult with an advanced solid tumor such as melanoma, head and neck, liver or kidney cancer. CDR3 sequence reads: CASSPGRYYEQYF. The CDR3 DNA follows: TGTGCCAGCTCACCCGGACGGTACTACGAGCAGTACTTC.